This T cell receptor beta chain was found in a study of response to subunit inactivated influenza vaccine. TCRdb processed the RT-PCR reads anew with MiXCR; each CDR3 protein has one entry. Of under 500,000 distinct CDR3 sequences listed, approximately 11% are singletons. The CDR3 spans 13 residues. The germline CDR1 and CDR2 sequences are DFQATT and SNEGSKA (reference sequence). Trimming pared 1 base from V and 5 bases from J, leaving 12 bases between. This sequence was found in a man aged 50 or older who received an inactivated influenza vaccine. The sample here was PBMCs from blood, taken roughly 47 days after vaccination. This chain connects TRBV20-1 to TRBJ2-7, with D maybe TRBD1 (5 bases). The CDR3 nucleotides are TGCAGTGCTAGAGTTCAGGGTAGCAACGAGCAGTACTTC. Translating it yields CSARVQGSNEQYF.